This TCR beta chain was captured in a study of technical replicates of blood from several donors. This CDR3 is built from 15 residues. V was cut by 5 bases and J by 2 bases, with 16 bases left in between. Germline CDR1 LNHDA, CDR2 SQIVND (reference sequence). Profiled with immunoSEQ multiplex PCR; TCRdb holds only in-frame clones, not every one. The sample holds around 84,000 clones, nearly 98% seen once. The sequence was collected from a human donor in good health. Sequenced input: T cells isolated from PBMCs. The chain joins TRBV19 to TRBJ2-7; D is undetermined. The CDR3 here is CASSLGSSPTYEQYF. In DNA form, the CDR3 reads TGTGCCAGTAGTCTGGGCTCCAGCCCGACCTACGAGCAGTACTTC.